The rows below give T cell receptor beta chains drawn from one sample of a study of blood T cell repertoires in COVID-19. Generated by immunoSEQ multiplex PCR, the TCRdb table keeps only in-frame clones and is missing some. The profile covers some 230,000 clones, with around 85% appearing a single time and approximately 1.2% taken by the ten largest. Sequencing used PBMCs or T cells enriched from blood (not recorded which). The receptor source for this set is a woman in her thirties or forties with acute COVID-19. CDR3s include the opening cysteine and the closing phenylalanine or tryptophan. The order of the fields is J gene, V gene, clone size, CDR3 length, D gene, CDR3 protein, CDR3 DNA. A D gene is named only where the DNA matches it firmly. Size is stated for part of the rows, as once, few or many counts, or as a class when the clone is expanded.

j_call: TRBJ1-1
v_call: TRBV5-1
clone_size: few
cdr3_length: 16
d_call: NA
cdr3_aa: CASSLLIGSAGTEAFF
cdr3_nt: TGCGCCAGCAGCTTATTAATCGGCTCGGCAGGCACTGAAGCTTTCTTT

j_call: TRBJ1-5
v_call: TRBV19
clone_size: NA
cdr3_length: 14
d_call: NA
cdr3_aa: CASSAGTTRQPQHF
cdr3_nt: TGTGCCAGTAGTGCCGGGACAACAAGACAGCCCCAGCATTTT

j_call: TRBJ2-7
v_call: TRBV27
clone_size: NA
cdr3_length: 16
d_call: TRBD2
cdr3_aa: CASSPAREARSYEQYF
cdr3_nt: TGTGCCAGCAGCCCTGCGCGGGAGGCCAGGTCCTACGAGCAGTACTTC

j_call: TRBJ2-5
v_call: TRBV7-9
clone_size: once
cdr3_length: 13
d_call: TRBD2
cdr3_aa: CASSSSGGETQYF
cdr3_nt: TGTGCCAGCAGCTCCAGCGGGGGTGAGACCCAGTACTTC

j_call: TRBJ1-2
v_call: TRBV7-9
clone_size: NA
cdr3_length: 13
d_call: TRBD1
cdr3_aa: CASSLDRDGGYTF
cdr3_nt: TGTGCCAGCAGCTTGGACAGGGACGGCGGCTACACCTTC

j_call: TRBJ1-2
v_call: TRBV7-9
clone_size: NA
cdr3_length: 14
d_call: NA
cdr3_aa: CASSLGGLRDGYTF
cdr3_nt: TGTGCCAGCAGCTTAGGGGGACTCAGGGACGGCTACACCTTC

j_call: TRBJ2-2
v_call: TRBV4-1
clone_size: few
cdr3_length: 11
d_call: NA
cdr3_aa: CASSQAGELFF
cdr3_nt: TGCGCCAGCAGCCAAGCAGGGGAGCTGTTTTTT

j_call: TRBJ2-1
v_call: TRBV7-2
clone_size: NA
cdr3_length: 13
d_call: NA
cdr3_aa: CASSKDRYNEQFF
cdr3_nt: TGTGCCAGCAGCAAGGACAGATACAATGAGCAGTTCTTC

j_call: TRBJ2-1
v_call: TRBV27
clone_size: NA
cdr3_length: 14
d_call: TRBD2
cdr3_aa: CATRLAGGHHEQFF
cdr3_nt: TGTGCCACCCGACTAGCGGGGGGGCACCATGAGCAGTTCTTC

j_call: TRBJ1-2
v_call: TRBV9
clone_size: once
cdr3_length: 15
d_call: NA
cdr3_aa: CASSAQARVAYGYTF
cdr3_nt: TGTGCCAGCAGCGCTCAGGCGAGGGTCGCCTATGGCTACACCTTC

j_call: TRBJ1-2
v_call: TRBV9
clone_size: NA
cdr3_length: 14
d_call: NA
cdr3_aa: CASSGGDNDSGYTF
cdr3_nt: TGTGCCAGCAGCGGAGGGGACAACGACTCTGGCTACACCTTC

j_call: TRBJ2-1
v_call: TRBV29-1
clone_size: NA
cdr3_length: 14
d_call: TRBD2
cdr3_aa: CSGWDYSSYNEQFF
cdr3_nt: TGCAGCGGATGGGACTACAGCTCCTACAATGAGCAGTTCTTC

j_call: TRBJ2-7
v_call: TRBV5-1
clone_size: NA
cdr3_length: 15
d_call: TRBD1
cdr3_aa: CASSLSGQGAHEQYF
cdr3_nt: TGCGCCAGCAGCTTGTCGGGACAGGGTGCACACGAGCAGTACTTC

j_call: TRBJ2-1
v_call: TRBV28
clone_size: NA
cdr3_length: 15
d_call: TRBD2
cdr3_aa: CASSYTSGGAVEQFF
cdr3_nt: TGTGCCAGCAGTTATACTAGCGGGGGGGCGGTTGAGCAGTTCTTC

j_call: TRBJ1-6
v_call: TRBV6-1
clone_size: NA
cdr3_length: 16
d_call: TRBD1
cdr3_aa: CASSEKGGLILRPLHF
cdr3_nt: TGTGCCAGCAGTGAGAAAGGGGGCCTCATCCTAAGGCCCCTCCACTTT

j_call: TRBJ2-3
v_call: TRBV6-5
clone_size: NA
cdr3_length: 13
d_call: NA
cdr3_aa: CASSYSPSPTQYF
cdr3_nt: TGTGCCAGCAGTTACTCACCTAGCCCTACGCAGTATTTT

j_call: TRBJ1-4
v_call: TRBV5-4
clone_size: NA
cdr3_length: 16
d_call: TRBD1
cdr3_aa: CASSDRDRGLGEKLFF
cdr3_nt: TGTGCCAGCAGCGACCGGGACAGGGGGCTCGGGGAAAAACTGTTTTTT

j_call: TRBJ2-1
v_call: TRBV28
clone_size: NA
cdr3_length: 14
d_call: NA
cdr3_aa: CASSLRQGSHEQFF
cdr3_nt: TGTGCCAGCAGTTTACGGCAGGGTAGCCATGAGCAGTTCTTC

j_call: TRBJ1-2
v_call: TRBV4-3
clone_size: NA
cdr3_length: 15
d_call: TRBD1
cdr3_aa: CASSPDRGLGYGYTF
cdr3_nt: TGCGCCAGCAGCCCAGACAGGGGTTTGGGCTATGGCTACACCTTC

j_call: TRBJ2-7
v_call: TRBV3-1/TRBV3-2
clone_size: NA
cdr3_length: 15
d_call: TRBD2
cdr3_aa: CASSPGRERTYEQYF
cdr3_nt: TGTGCCAGCAGCCCCGGGCGGGAGAGGACCTACGAGCAGTACTTC

j_call: TRBJ1-3
v_call: TRBV21-1
clone_size: NA
cdr3_length: 18
d_call: NA
cdr3_aa: CASSKKGDRGRFGNTIYF
cdr3_nt: TGTGCCAGCAGCAAAAAGGGGGACAGGGGGCGTTTTGGAAACACCATATATTTT

j_call: TRBJ1-6
v_call: TRBV28
clone_size: NA
cdr3_length: 12
d_call: NA
cdr3_aa: CASSNRNSPLHF
cdr3_nt: TGTGCCAGCAGTAACAGGAATTCACCCCTCCACTTT

j_call: TRBJ1-2
v_call: TRBV28
clone_size: NA
cdr3_length: 16
d_call: TRBD1
cdr3_aa: CASSFQGARANYGYTF
cdr3_nt: TGTGCCAGCAGTTTTCAGGGGGCGCGGGCTAACTATGGCTACACCTTC

j_call: TRBJ2-7
v_call: TRBV7-7
clone_size: NA
cdr3_length: 16
d_call: TRBD1
cdr3_aa: CASSLGGDRVIYEQYF
cdr3_nt: TGTGCCAGCAGCTTAGGGGGGGACAGGGTAATCTACGAGCAGTACTTC

j_call: TRBJ2-7
v_call: TRBV2
clone_size: NA
cdr3_length: 15
d_call: TRBD2
cdr3_aa: CASEFGLAGASEQYF
cdr3_nt: TGTGCCAGTGAGTTCGGACTAGCGGGAGCATCCGAGCAGTACTTC

j_call: TRBJ1-1
v_call: TRBV7-9
clone_size: NA
cdr3_length: 15
d_call: NA
cdr3_aa: CASSSTWEVNTEAFF
cdr3_nt: TGTGCCAGCAGCTCCACATGGGAGGTGAACACTGAAGCTTTCTTT

j_call: TRBJ1-2
v_call: TRBV7-6
clone_size: NA
cdr3_length: 13
d_call: TRBD1
cdr3_aa: CASSGTGAYGYTF
cdr3_nt: TGTGCCAGCAGCGGAACAGGGGCCTATGGCTACACCTTC

j_call: TRBJ1-5
v_call: TRBV7-2
clone_size: NA
cdr3_length: 14
d_call: NA
cdr3_aa: CASSPSGPLQPQHF
cdr3_nt: TGTGCCAGCAGCCCGAGCGGACCTCTCCAGCCCCAGCATTTT

j_call: TRBJ1-2
v_call: TRBV6-2/TRBV6-3
clone_size: NA
cdr3_length: 14
d_call: NA
cdr3_aa: CASSYSGGLSGYTF
cdr3_nt: TGTGCCAGCAGTTATTCGGGGGGCTTGTCCGGCTACACCTTC

j_call: TRBJ1-5
v_call: TRBV7-2
clone_size: NA
cdr3_length: 15
d_call: NA
cdr3_aa: CASSFQQGGWQPQHF
cdr3_nt: TGTGCCAGCAGCTTCCAACAGGGTGGGTGGCAGCCCCAGCATTTT

j_call: TRBJ1-2
v_call: TRBV5-6
clone_size: NA
cdr3_length: 15
d_call: TRBD1
cdr3_aa: CASISPRTGNYGYTF
cdr3_nt: TGTGCCAGCATATCCCCCCGGACAGGGAACTATGGCTACACCTTC

j_call: TRBJ1-6
v_call: TRBV7-9
clone_size: NA
cdr3_length: 15
d_call: NA
cdr3_aa: CASSLGGSYNSPLHF
cdr3_nt: TGTGCCAGCAGCTTAGGCGGCTCCTATAATTCACCCCTCCACTTT

j_call: TRBJ1-1
v_call: TRBV11-2
clone_size: NA
cdr3_length: 12
d_call: NA
cdr3_aa: CASSQGYTEAFF
cdr3_nt: TGTGCCAGCAGTCAGGGATACACTGAAGCTTTCTTT

j_call: TRBJ2-1
v_call: TRBV2
clone_size: NA
cdr3_length: 16
d_call: NA
cdr3_aa: CASSSPGTGGRYEQFF
cdr3_nt: TGTGCCAGCAGTTCGCCCGGGACAGGCGGGAGATATGAGCAGTTCTTC

j_call: TRBJ1-2
v_call: TRBV19
clone_size: NA
cdr3_length: 14
d_call: TRBD1
cdr3_aa: CASSTTGDLSGYTF
cdr3_nt: TGTGCCAGTAGTACGACAGGGGACCTTAGTGGCTACACCTTC

j_call: TRBJ2-1
v_call: TRBV5-1
clone_size: NA
cdr3_length: 15
d_call: TRBD2
cdr3_aa: CASIPSAGGHNEQFF
cdr3_nt: TGCGCCAGCATCCCTTCAGCGGGAGGGCACAATGAGCAGTTCTTC

j_call: TRBJ2-1
v_call: TRBV9
clone_size: NA
cdr3_length: 16
d_call: TRBD1
cdr3_aa: CASSSPDRGTYNEQFF
cdr3_nt: TGTGCCAGCAGCAGCCCCGACAGGGGTACCTACAATGAGCAGTTCTTC

j_call: TRBJ1-2
v_call: TRBV28
clone_size: NA
cdr3_length: 15
d_call: NA
cdr3_aa: CASSSGQPESYGYTF
cdr3_nt: TGTGCCAGCAGTTCTGGACAGCCTGAAAGCTATGGCTACACCTTC

j_call: TRBJ1-1
v_call: TRBV30
clone_size: NA
cdr3_length: 13
d_call: NA
cdr3_aa: CAWTGQPNTEAFF
cdr3_nt: TGTGCCTGGACTGGACAGCCGAACACTGAAGCTTTCTTT

j_call: TRBJ1-1
v_call: TRBV7-8
clone_size: NA
cdr3_length: 15
d_call: NA
cdr3_aa: CASSSPTGMNTEAFF
cdr3_nt: TGTGCCAGCAGCTCCCCGACAGGCATGAACACTGAAGCTTTCTTT

j_call: TRBJ2-7
v_call: TRBV29-1
clone_size: NA
cdr3_length: 12
d_call: NA
cdr3_aa: CSAVSQSTVQYF
cdr3_nt: TGCAGCGCCGTTTCACAGTCTACGGTGCAGTACTTC

j_call: TRBJ1-1
v_call: TRBV19
clone_size: NA
cdr3_length: 14
d_call: TRBD1
cdr3_aa: CASSIRQGDTEAFF
cdr3_nt: TGTGCCAGTAGTATACGACAGGGCGACACTGAAGCTTTCTTT

j_call: TRBJ2-5
v_call: TRBV19
clone_size: NA
cdr3_length: 16
d_call: TRBD1
cdr3_aa: CASRYRDRGSRETQYF
cdr3_nt: TGTGCCAGTAGATACCGGGACAGGGGTAGTCGAGAGACCCAGTACTTC

j_call: TRBJ1-2
v_call: TRBV5-1
clone_size: NA
cdr3_length: 12
d_call: NA
cdr3_aa: CASSGDIYGYTF
cdr3_nt: TGCGCCAGCAGCGGGGACATCTATGGCTACACCTTC

j_call: TRBJ1-3
v_call: TRBV2
clone_size: NA
cdr3_length: 15
d_call: NA
cdr3_aa: CASSENQGTGNTIYF
cdr3_nt: TGTGCCAGCAGTGAAAATCAGGGAACTGGAAACACCATATATTTT

j_call: TRBJ1-6
v_call: TRBV2
clone_size: NA
cdr3_length: 15
d_call: NA
cdr3_aa: CASREWSNYNSPLHF
cdr3_nt: TGTGCCAGCAGGGAGTGGAGTAACTATAATTCACCCCTCCACTTT